The 3 T cell receptor beta chains reported below all come from one sample, sequenced in a study of cytomegalovirus exposure and HLA in healthy donors. Researchers ran the PCR with 60 Vbeta and 13 Jbeta primers. Generated by immunoSEQ multiplex PCR, the TCRdb table keeps only in-frame clones and is missing some. The sample includes approximately 150,000 clones, approximately 78% of them seen just once. Sequenced: PBMCs. The receptor source for this set is a woman in her 40s in good health and CMV-seropositive.

In this sample, this clone turned up a few times. This chain joins TRBV10-3 and TRBJ2-1, with D maybe TRBD2 (6 bases). Trimming removed 4 bases from V and 4 bases from J, with 20 bases in between. Germline CDR1 and CDR2: ENHRY and SYGVKD. The CDR3 totals 17 residues. CDR3 sequence: CAISVGGTPTAYNEQFF. The CDR3, as DNA: TGTGCCATCAGTGTAGGAGGGACGCCTACCGCTTACAATGAGCAGTTCTTC.

The chain uses TRBV28 and TRBJ2-5, with D possibly matching TRBD1 (7 bases). The CDR3 length is 15 residues. V was pared by 2 bases and J by 5 bases, with 15 bases between. Germline V gene data show CDR1 as MDHEN and CDR2 as SYDVKM. CDR3 nucleotide sequence: TGTGCCAGCAGTTTAGAACTACAGGGGAGGGAGACCCAGTACTTC. This translates into CASSLELQGRETQYF.

This clone is a singleton in its sample. The CDR3 region has the DNA TGCGCCAGCAGCTTGGGAGTTGCAACTAATGAAAAACTGTTTTTT. Translated: CASSLGVATNEKLFF. V and J are TRBV5-1 and TRBJ1-4; D gene uncertain. The V end lost 0 bases, the J end lost 0 bases, and 6 bases lay between the germline ends. The CDR3 is 15 amino acids. Germline V gene data show CDR1 as SGHRS and CDR2 as YFSETQ.